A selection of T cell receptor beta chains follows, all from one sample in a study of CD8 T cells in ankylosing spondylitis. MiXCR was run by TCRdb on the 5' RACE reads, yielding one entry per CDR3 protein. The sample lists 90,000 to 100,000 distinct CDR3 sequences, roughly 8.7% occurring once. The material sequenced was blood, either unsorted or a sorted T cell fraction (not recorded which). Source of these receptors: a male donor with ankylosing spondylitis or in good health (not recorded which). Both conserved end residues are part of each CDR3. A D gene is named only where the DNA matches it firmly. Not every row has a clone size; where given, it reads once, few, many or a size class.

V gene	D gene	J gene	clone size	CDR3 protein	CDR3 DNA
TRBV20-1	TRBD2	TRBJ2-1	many	CSAPDSGLASYNEQFF	TGCAGTGCTCCCGACAGCGGACTAGCGTCCTACAATGAGCAGTTCTTC
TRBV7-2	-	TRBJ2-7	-	CASSLERFPAYEQYF	TGTGCCAGCAGCTTAGAGAGGTTCCCGGCCTACGAGCAGTACTTC
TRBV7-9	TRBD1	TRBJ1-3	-	CASSPGQVSGNTIYF	TGTGCCAGCAGCCCGGGACAGGTCTCTGGAAACACCATATATTTT
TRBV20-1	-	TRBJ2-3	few	CSAQGSGTDTQYF	TGCAGTGCTCAGGGCTCGGGCACAGATACGCAGTATTTT
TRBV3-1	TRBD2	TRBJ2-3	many	CASRELASTDTQYF	TGTGCCAGCAGGGAACTAGCGAGCACAGATACGCAGTATTTT
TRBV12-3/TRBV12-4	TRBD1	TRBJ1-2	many	CASSLQGAQGYTF	TGTGCCAGCAGTTTACAGGGGGCGCAGGGCTACACCTTC
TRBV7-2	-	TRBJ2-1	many	CASSPRLSSNEQFF	TGTGCCAGCAGCCCCCGGTTATCGAGCAATGAGCAGTTCTTC
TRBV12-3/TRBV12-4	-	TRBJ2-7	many	CASSWHQSFSYEQYF	TGTGCCAGCAGTTGGCACCAGTCTTTCTCCTACGAGCAGTACTTC
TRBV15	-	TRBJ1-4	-	CATSRKNEKLFF	TGTGCCACCAGCAGGAAAAATGAAAAACTGTTTTTT
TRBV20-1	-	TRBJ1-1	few	CSAEGGNTEAFF	TGCAGTGCGGAGGGAGGGAACACTGAAGCTTTCTTT
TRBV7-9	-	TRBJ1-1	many	CASSTIQGKPHQAFF	TGTGCCAGCAGCACGATACAGGGAAAACCTCATCAAGCTTTCTTT
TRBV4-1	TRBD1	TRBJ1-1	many	CASSQARGPRALNTEAFF	TGCGCCAGCAGCCAGGCCAGGGGGCCCCGAGCACTGAACACTGAAGCTTTCTTT
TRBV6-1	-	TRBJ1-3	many	CASSPGRYSGNTIYF	TGTGCCAGCAGCCCCGGGAGGTATTCTGGAAACACCATATATTTT
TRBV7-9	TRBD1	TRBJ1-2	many	CASSQRQGHGYTF	TGTGCCAGCAGCCAACGACAGGGACATGGCTACACCTTC
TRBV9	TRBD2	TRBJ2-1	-	CASSLLAGASYNEQFF	TGTGCCAGCAGCCTTCTAGCGGGGGCTTCCTACAATGAGCAGTTCTTC
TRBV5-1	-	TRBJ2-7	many	CASSLGRNYEQYF	TGCGCCAGCAGCTTGGGACGGAACTACGAGCAGTACTTC